A selection of T cell receptor beta chains follows, all from one sample in a study of blood T cell repertoires in COVID-19. Sequencing used immunoSEQ multiplex PCR; TCRdb keeps in-frame clones, though not all of them. The sample records some 350,000 clones, approximately 88% being singletons. Sequenced input: PBMCs or T cells enriched from blood (not recorded which). The receptors shown here come from a young man who had recovered from COVID-19. Each CDR3 is given with its conserved first and last residue. Fields, in order: V gene, J gene, D gene, CDR3 protein, CDR3 DNA. A D gene is named only where the DNA matches it firmly.

V gene: TRBV7-3
J gene: TRBJ2-1
D gene: TRBD1
CDR3 protein: CASSKLDRVGNEQFF
CDR3 DNA: TGTGCCAGCAGCAAACTCGACAGGGTTGGGAATGAGCAGTTCTTC

V gene: TRBV3-1/TRBV3-2
J gene: TRBJ1-1
D gene: TRBD1
CDR3 protein: CASSHTGQGNTEAFF
CDR3 DNA: TGTGCCAGCAGCCATACCGGACAGGGGAACACTGAAGCTTTCTTT

V gene: TRBV2
J gene: TRBJ2-6
D gene: TRBD1
CDR3 protein: CANEQGAGANVLTF
CDR3 DNA: TGTGCCAACGAACAGGGGGCTGGGGCCAACGTCCTGACTTTC

V gene: TRBV6-5
J gene: TRBJ2-3
D gene: TRBD1
CDR3 protein: CASRRQGSTDTQYF
CDR3 DNA: TGTGCCAGCAGACGACAGGGGTCCACAGATACGCAGTATTTT

V gene: TRBV7-9
J gene: TRBJ1-1
D gene: .
CDR3 protein: CASSFRANTEAFF
CDR3 DNA: TGTGCCAGCAGCTTCAGGGCGAACACTGAAGCTTTCTTT

V gene: TRBV5-1
J gene: TRBJ2-3
D gene: TRBD1
CDR3 protein: CASSSLPPGQSTDTQYF
CDR3 DNA: TGCGCCAGCAGCTCCCTACCCCCGGGACAGAGCACAGATACGCAGTATTTT

V gene: TRBV5-8
J gene: TRBJ1-2
D gene: .
CDR3 protein: CASSLASGQTGYTF
CDR3 DNA: TGTGCCAGCAGCTTGGCCTCCGGACAAACTGGCTACACCTTC

V gene: TRBV14
J gene: TRBJ2-6
D gene: TRBD1
CDR3 protein: CASSQLGTVSIGANVLTF
CDR3 DNA: TGTGCCAGCAGCCAGTTAGGGACAGTGTCAATTGGCGCCAACGTCCTGACTTTC

V gene: TRBV11-1
J gene: TRBJ2-5
D gene: TRBD1
CDR3 protein: CASSLDREETQYF
CDR3 DNA: TGTGCCAGCAGCTTGGACAGGGAAGAGACCCAGTACTTC

V gene: TRBV14
J gene: TRBJ1-6
D gene: TRBD1
CDR3 protein: CASSFNRGPSVNSPLHF
CDR3 DNA: TGTGCCAGCAGCTTTAACAGGGGGCCCTCTGTCAATTCACCCCTCCACTTT

V gene: TRBV28
J gene: TRBJ1-6
D gene: .
CDR3 protein: CASSLPQRPLHF
CDR3 DNA: TGTGCCAGCAGTTTACCCCAACGGCCCCTCCACTTT

V gene: TRBV2
J gene: TRBJ2-5
D gene: .
CDR3 protein: CASSDGRGQETQYF
CDR3 DNA: TGTGCCAGCAGTGACGGCAGGGGCCAAGAGACCCAGTACTTC